This TCR beta chain was captured in a study of T cell responses to AZD1222 COVID-19 vaccine. The table came from immunoSEQ multiplex PCR; TCRdb's copy has only in-frame clones and leaves some out. The sample records about 91,000 clones, around 90% being singletons. Sample: peripheral blood, taken 28 days after the second AZD1222 dose. This sequence was found in an adult who received the AZD1222 COVID-19 vaccine.

This CDR3 reads CASSLEGAGSNQPQHF. The CDR3 nucleotides are TGTGCCAGCAGCTTAGAAGGGGCAGGTAGCAATCAGCCCCAGCATTTT. V is TRBV7-2 and J is TRBJ1-5, with D possibly matching TRBD1 (5 bases). CDR3 length equals 16 residues. V was clipped by 1 base and J by 0 bases, with 10 bases between them. Germline V lookup: CDR1 SGHTA, CDR2 FQGNSA.